This T cell receptor beta chain comes out of a study of T cells in Graves' hyperthyroidism and ophthalmopathy. TCR beta CDR3 sequences were amplified from RNA transcripts. Initially, a first-round RT-PCR of the TCR CDR3 employed the HTBI primer set. MiXCR, applied by TCRdb to the multiplex PCR reads, yields one record per CDR3 protein. The sample has about 600,000 distinct CDR3 sequences, approximately 15% seen once; the top ten hold roughly 7%. This clonotype was seen at least ten times. Germline CDR1 reads SQVTM; CDR2 reads ANQGSEA. The CDR3 is 13 amino acids. The germline V and J ends were trimmed by 2 bases and 6 bases, with 14 bases remaining between them.

The clonotype comes from a young woman with Graves' ophthalmopathy. Sequencing was performed on blood. V is TRBV29-1 and J is TRBJ2-7; TRBD1 or TRBD2 may be the D gene (5 bases each). The CDR3 loop reads CSVERGTPFEQYF. The CDR3 region has the DNA TGCAGCGTTGAACGAGGGACCCCGTTCGAGCAGTACTTC.